This T cell receptor (beta chain) was recorded in a study of T-cell reconstitution after alpha-beta-depleted transplantation in children. Many counts were recorded for this clonotype. A library of TCRbeta sequences, prepared with unique molecular identifiers, was generated. One entry per CDR3 protein, called by TCRdb with MiXCR from the PCR reads. The table lists over 200,000 distinct CDR3 sequences, roughly 9% of them singletons. The source of this sequence is a human donor who donated a stem cell graft to a child with acute lymphoblastic leukemia. The sample consisted of PBMCs from the stem cell graft donor, taken from the stem cell graft.

The CDR3 is CASSTSGDYEQYF. CDR3 in DNA: TGCGCCAGCAGTACTAGCGGGGACTACGAGCAGTACTTC. The chain combines TRBV10-1 with TRBJ2-7; 10 nucleotides agree with TRBD2. CDR1 is WNHNN, CDR2 SYGVQD, per germline (reference sequence). The length of the CDR3 is 13 residues. J was trimmed by 3 bases and V by 5 bases; bases with no gene match: 1.